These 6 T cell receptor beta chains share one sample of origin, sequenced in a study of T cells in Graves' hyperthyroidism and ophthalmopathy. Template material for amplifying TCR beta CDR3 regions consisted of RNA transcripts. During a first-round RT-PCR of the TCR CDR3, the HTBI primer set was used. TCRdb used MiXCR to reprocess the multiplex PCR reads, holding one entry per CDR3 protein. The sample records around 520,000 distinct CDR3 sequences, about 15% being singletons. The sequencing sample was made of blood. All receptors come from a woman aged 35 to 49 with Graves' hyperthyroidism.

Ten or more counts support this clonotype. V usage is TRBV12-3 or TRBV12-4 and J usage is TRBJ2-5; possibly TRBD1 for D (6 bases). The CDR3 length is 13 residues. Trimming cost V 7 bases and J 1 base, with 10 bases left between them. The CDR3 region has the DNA TGTGCCAGCACCCTGGACAGCCAAGAGACCCAGTACTTC. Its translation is CASTLDSQETQYF.

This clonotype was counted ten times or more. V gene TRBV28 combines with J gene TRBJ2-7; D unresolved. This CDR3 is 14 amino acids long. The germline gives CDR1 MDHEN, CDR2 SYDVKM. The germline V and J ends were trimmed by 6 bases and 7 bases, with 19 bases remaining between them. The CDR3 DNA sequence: TGTGCCAGCAGAGCCGGGTCTACTCACCGGGAGCAGTACTTC. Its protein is CASRAGSTHREQYF.

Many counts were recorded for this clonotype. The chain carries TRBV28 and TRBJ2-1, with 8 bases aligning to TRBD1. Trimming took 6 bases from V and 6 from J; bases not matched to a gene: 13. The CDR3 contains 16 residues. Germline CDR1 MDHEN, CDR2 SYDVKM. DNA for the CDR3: TGTGCCAGCAGCCCCAGGGCGGGCAGGGGGCTCAATGAGCAGTTCTTC. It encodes CASSPRAGRGLNEQFF.

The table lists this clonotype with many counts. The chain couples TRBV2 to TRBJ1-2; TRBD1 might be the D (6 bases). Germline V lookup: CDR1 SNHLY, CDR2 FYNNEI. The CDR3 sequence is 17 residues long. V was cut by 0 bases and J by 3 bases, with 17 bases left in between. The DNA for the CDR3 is TGTGCCAGCAGTGAAGCGCTCTTGGGGGCGGGCGACTATGGCTACACCTTC. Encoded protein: CASSEALLGAGDYGYTF.

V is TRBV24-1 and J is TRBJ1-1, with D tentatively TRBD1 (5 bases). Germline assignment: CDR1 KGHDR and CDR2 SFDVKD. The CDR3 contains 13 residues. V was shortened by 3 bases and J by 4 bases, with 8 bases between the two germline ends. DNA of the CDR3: TGTGCCACCAGTGATCCAGGGAGCACTGAAGCTTTCTTT. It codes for CATSDPGSTEAFF.

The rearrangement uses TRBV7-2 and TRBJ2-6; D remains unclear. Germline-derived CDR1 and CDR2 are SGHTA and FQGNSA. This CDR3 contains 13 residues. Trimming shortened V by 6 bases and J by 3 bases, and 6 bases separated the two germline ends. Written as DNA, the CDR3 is TGTGCCAGCAGGATCAATGGGGCCAACGTCCTGACTTTC. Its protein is CASRINGANVLTF.